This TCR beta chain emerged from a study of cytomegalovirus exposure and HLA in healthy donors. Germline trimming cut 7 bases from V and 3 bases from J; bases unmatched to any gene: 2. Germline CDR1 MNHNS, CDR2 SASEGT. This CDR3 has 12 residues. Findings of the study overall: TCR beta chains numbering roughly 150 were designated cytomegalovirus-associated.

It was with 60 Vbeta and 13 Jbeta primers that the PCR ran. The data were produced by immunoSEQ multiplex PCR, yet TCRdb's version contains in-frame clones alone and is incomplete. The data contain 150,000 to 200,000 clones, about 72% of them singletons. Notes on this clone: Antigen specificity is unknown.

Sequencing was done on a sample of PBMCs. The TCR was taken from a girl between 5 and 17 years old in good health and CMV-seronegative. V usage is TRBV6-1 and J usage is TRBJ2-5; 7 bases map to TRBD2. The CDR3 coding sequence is TGTGCCAGCACCGGGACTAAAGAGACCCAGTACTTC. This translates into CASTGTKETQYF.